This TCR beta chain was identified during a study of radiation and T cells in renal cell carcinoma. Noted time point: baseline pretreatment blood. Treatment described: 15 Gy SBRT to primary tumor, nephrectomy 4 weeks later. Here immunoSEQ multiplex PCR was the method, and the copy in TCRdb shows in-frame clones only, minus some. The data hold over 85,000 clones, with 70% to 85% observed a single time. CDR1 SGDLS and CDR2 YYNGEE come from the germline V gene. The CDR3 totals 13 residues. Trimming took 0 bases from V and 5 from J, leaving 7 bases between them. Sequenced here: blood, sampled from a patient whose treatment included radiotherapy and nephrectomy. The V call is TRBV9, the J call TRBJ2-3; unclear D gene. This TCR came from a man between 60 and 75 years old with renal cell carcinoma. CDR3 loop: CASSVEEGDTQYF. The CDR3 region has the DNA TGTGCCAGCAGCGTAGAGGAAGGAGATACGCAGTATTTT.